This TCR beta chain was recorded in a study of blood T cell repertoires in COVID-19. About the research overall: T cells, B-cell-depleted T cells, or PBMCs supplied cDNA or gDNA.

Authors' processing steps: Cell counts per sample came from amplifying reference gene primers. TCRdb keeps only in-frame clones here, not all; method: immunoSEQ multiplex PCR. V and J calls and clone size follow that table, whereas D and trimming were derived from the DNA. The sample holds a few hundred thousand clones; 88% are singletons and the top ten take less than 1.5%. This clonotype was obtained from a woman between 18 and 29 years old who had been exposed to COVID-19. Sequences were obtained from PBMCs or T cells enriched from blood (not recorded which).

Written as DNA, the CDR3 is TGTGCCAGCAGCCGCTTGGGGACTTCCTACGAGCAGTACTTC. This sequence encodes CASSRLGTSYEQYF. V gene TRBV11-2 combines with J gene TRBJ2-7; D is possibly TRBD2 (6 bases). The germline gives CDR1 SGHAT, CDR2 FQNNGV. Deletions cut 5 bases from V and 1 base from J, with 12 bases between. This CDR3 contains 14 residues. The variable domain in full, completed from reference TRBV11-2 and TRBJ2-7, reads EAGVAQSPRYKIIEKRQSVAFWCNPISGHATLYWYQQILGQGPKLLIQFQNNGVVDDSQLPKDRFSAERLKGVDSTLKIQPAKLEDSAVYLCASSRLGTSYEQYFGPGTRLTVT.